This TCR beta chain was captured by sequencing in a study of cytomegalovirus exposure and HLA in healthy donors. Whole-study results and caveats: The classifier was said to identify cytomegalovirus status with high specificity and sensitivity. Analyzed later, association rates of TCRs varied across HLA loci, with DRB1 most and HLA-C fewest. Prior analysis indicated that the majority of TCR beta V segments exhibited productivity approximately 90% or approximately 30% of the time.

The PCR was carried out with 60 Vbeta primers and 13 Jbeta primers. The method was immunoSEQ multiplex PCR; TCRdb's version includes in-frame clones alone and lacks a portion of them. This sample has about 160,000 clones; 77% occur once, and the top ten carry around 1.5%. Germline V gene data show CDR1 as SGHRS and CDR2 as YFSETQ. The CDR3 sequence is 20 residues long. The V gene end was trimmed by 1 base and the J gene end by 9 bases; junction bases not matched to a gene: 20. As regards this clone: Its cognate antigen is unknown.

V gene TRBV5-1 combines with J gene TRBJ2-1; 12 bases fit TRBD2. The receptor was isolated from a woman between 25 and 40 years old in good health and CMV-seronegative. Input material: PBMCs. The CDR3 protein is CASSLRRGGSTSGGPGEQFF. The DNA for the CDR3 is TGCGCCAGCAGCTTGCGGAGGGGAGGGTCCACTAGCGGGGGGCCCGGTGAGCAGTTCTTC.